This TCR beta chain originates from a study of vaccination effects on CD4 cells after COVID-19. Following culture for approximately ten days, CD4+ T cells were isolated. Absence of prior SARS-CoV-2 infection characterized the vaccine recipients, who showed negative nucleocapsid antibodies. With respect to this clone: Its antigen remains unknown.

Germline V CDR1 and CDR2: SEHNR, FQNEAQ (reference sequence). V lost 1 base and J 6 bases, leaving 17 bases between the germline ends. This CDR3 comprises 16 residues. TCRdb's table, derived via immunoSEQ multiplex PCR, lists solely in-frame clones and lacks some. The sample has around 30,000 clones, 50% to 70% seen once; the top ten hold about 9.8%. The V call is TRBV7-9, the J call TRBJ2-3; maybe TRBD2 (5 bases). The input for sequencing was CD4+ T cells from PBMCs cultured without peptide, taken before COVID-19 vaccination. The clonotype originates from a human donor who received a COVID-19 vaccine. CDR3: CASSLGNRGAKDTQYF. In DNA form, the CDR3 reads TGTGCCAGCAGCTTAGGTAACCGGGGAGCTAAGGATACGCAGTATTTT.